The 22 T cell receptor beta chains below were found in one sample sequenced in a study of blood T cell repertoires in COVID-19 (dated by TCRdb to 2019 to 2021). Library generation was performed with the immunoSEQ multiplex PCR assay. Drawn from immuneACCESS, this table holds only the in-frame rearrangements with V and J called that TCRdb kept. Clones are partly lost; checked studies trace under half to an unresolved V gene and leave the rest unexplained. The sample table lists 93,000 or so clones, more than 75% of them with a count of one. The ten most abundant clones make up 6.2% of the sample. Sequencing used peripheral blood. These receptors were taken from a human donor in a cohort sampled during active COVID-19.

CDR3 coding DNA: TGTGCCAGCAGCTTAGCGCCGGACCAAGAGACCCAGTACTTC. This codes for CASSLAPDQETQYF. The chain combines TRBV7-9 with TRBJ2-5, with D hard to call. Germline V gene data show CDR1 as SEHNR and CDR2 as FQNEAQ (reference sequence). V lost 0 bases, J lost 0 bases, and 5 bases lay in between. This CDR3 has 14 residues.

J is TRBJ2-5 and V is TRBV7-8; 11 nucleotides agree with TRBD1. This CDR3 has 15 residues. CDR1 SGHVS and CDR2 FQNEAQ come from the germline V gene. J gave up 2 bases and V 4 bases, and 3 bases lay outside the gene matches. CDR3 coding DNA: TGTGCCAGCAGCTCATGGGACAGGGGGCAAGAGACCCAGTACTTC. As protein: CASSSWDRGQETQYF. Full variable domain (rest looked up from reference TRBV7-8 and TRBJ2-5): GAGVSQSPRYKVAKRGQDVALRCDPISGHVSLFWYQQALGQGPEFLTYFQNEAQLDKSGLPSDRFFAERPEGSVSTLKIQRTQQEDSAVYLCASSSWDRGQETQYFGPGTRLLVL.

The chain combines TRBV7-9 with TRBJ1-4; 9 nucleotides line up with TRBD1. Trimming at V came to 5 bases and at J to 5 bases, leaving 6 bases not matched to a gene. The CDR3 covers 15 residues. Germline values: CDR1 SEHNR, CDR2 FQNEAQ (reference sequence). The CDR3 DNA reads TGTGCCAGCAGCCAAGCGACAGGGGGGAATGAAAAACTGTTTTTT. Encoded protein: CASSQATGGNEKLFF.

The J gene is TRBJ2-7, the V gene TRBV4-1; a weak D match, TRBD2 (5 bases). V was cut by 1 base and J by 0 bases, with 13 bases left in between. CDR1 and CDR2 from the germline V gene are MGHRA and YSYEKL. CDR3 length equals 16 residues. This CDR3 is CASSQGEGKHSYEQYF. The CDR3 bases are TGCGCCAGCAGCCAAGGAGAGGGTAAACACTCCTACGAGCAGTACTTC.

This clone was detected once. The genes are TRBV12-3 or TRBV12-4 and TRBJ2-2, with TRBD2 matching 7 bases. V shed 6 bases and J 8 bases; nucleotides not matched to a gene: 6. The length of the CDR3 is 13 residues. The CDR3 DNA reads TGTGCCAGCAGCCAATCAGCGGGGGGGGAGCTGTTTTTT. Translated: CASSQSAGGELFF.

V and J are TRBV5-1 and TRBJ2-1, with TRBD2 as a possible D gene (5 bases). Per the germline V gene, CDR1 is SGHRS and CDR2 is YFSETQ. Trimming took 5 bases from V and 7 from J, leaving 16 bases between them. The CDR3 length is 14 residues. CDR3 sequence: CASRSGGPPNEQFF. For the CDR3, the DNA is TGCGCCAGCAGGTCCGGCGGGCCGCCAAATGAGCAGTTCTTC.

The rearrangement links TRBV3-1 (or the pseudogene TRBV3-2) to TRBJ2-5, with D maybe TRBD1 (5 bases). CDR1 and CDR2 (germline): LGHDT, YNNKEL (reference sequence). This CDR3 is 13 amino acids long. The ends were cut back, 4 bases at V and 1 base at J, with 7 bases in the middle. The CDR3 spells CASSRGPQETQYF. For the CDR3, the DNA is TGTGCCAGCAGCCGGGGCCCCCAAGAGACCCAGTACTTC.

The gene calls are TRBV20-1 and TRBJ1-1; 9 bases match TRBD1. Germline loops: CDR1 DFQATT, CDR2 SNEGSKA (reference sequence). Trimming cost V 3 bases and J 1 base; bases outside gene matches: 6. CDR3 length equals 15 residues. The CDR3 sequence is CSASYRGRGNTEAFF. In DNA, the CDR3 is TGCAGTGCTAGTTACAGGGGGCGCGGGAACACTGAAGCTTTCTTT.

The rearrangement links TRBV24-1 to TRBJ1-2; D gene uncertain. Looked up from germline, CDR1 is KGHDR and CDR2 is SFDVKD. CDR3 length: 14 amino acids. The V end was cut by 0 bases, the J end by 7 bases, with 11 bases between. This CDR3 is CATSDLAGTGGYTF. Written as DNA, the CDR3 is TGTGCCACCAGTGATTTGGCGGGAACGGGTGGCTACACCTTC.

The chain employs TRBV9 and TRBJ2-3, with a possible D match to TRBD2 (6 bases). CDR3 size: 15 residues. V was shortened by 6 bases and J by 2 bases, with 16 bases between the two germline ends. Per germline, CDR1 SGDLS and CDR2 YYNGEE. In DNA form, the CDR3 reads TGTGCCAGCACCCTATGGGGGGATCCCACAGATACGCAGTATTTT. The encoded protein is CASTLWGDPTDTQYF.

V usage is TRBV5-8 and J usage is TRBJ2-1; D perhaps matches TRBD2 (6 bases). The ends were cut back, 2 bases at V and 0 bases at J, with 9 bases in the middle. The germline gives CDR1 SGHTS, CDR2 YDEGEE. The length of the CDR3 is 15 residues. CDR3 sequence: CASSLDGSSYNEQFF. DNA of the CDR3: TGTGCCAGCAGCTTAGACGGGAGCTCCTACAATGAGCAGTTCTTC.

This clone was seen more than once but under ten times. The CDR3 sequence: CASRTSTEQYF. Written as DNA, the CDR3 is TGTGCCAGCAGGACTAGTACCGAGCAGTACTTC. This chain uses TRBV27 with TRBJ2-7; D perhaps matches TRBD2 (6 bases). The germline gives CDR1 MNHEY, CDR2 SMNVEV (reference sequence). The V gene lost 6 bases and the J gene lost 6 bases, with 9 bases spanning the gap. CDR3 length: 11 amino acids.

In its sample, this clone was seen a few times. The V and J genes are TRBV27 and TRBJ2-7; 8 bases agree with TRBD1. Germline trimming cut 2 bases from V and 3 bases from J; bases unmatched to any gene: 6. Germline values: CDR1 MNHEY, CDR2 SMNVEV (reference sequence). There are 15 residues in the CDR3. CDR3: CASSLTGGSIYEQYF. For the CDR3, the DNA is TGTGCCAGCAGTTTAACAGGGGGATCTATCTACGAGCAGTACTTC.

The rearrangement uses TRBV7-9 and TRBJ2-7, with D possibly matching TRBD1 (6 bases). CDR1 SEHNR and CDR2 FQNEAQ come from the germline V gene (reference sequence). The CDR3 loop spans 13 amino acids. Trimming cost V 5 bases and J 0 bases, with 8 bases left between them. The CDR3 sequence is CASSPGVSYEQYF. CDR3 nucleotide sequence: TGTGCCAGCAGCCCAGGGGTCTCCTACGAGCAGTACTTC. Drawing the rest from reference TRBV7-9 and TRBJ2-7, the complete variable domain is DTGVSQNPRHKITKRGQNVTFRCDPISEHNRLYWYRQTLGQGPEFLTYFQNEAQLEKSRLLSDRFSAERPKGSFSTLEIQRTEQGDSAMYLCASSPGVSYEQYFGPGTRLTVT.

V usage is TRBV21-1 and J usage is TRBJ2-2; TRBD2 is the table's D call and was not checked against the DNA. TRBV21-1 is annotated as a pseudogene. This CDR3 contains 15 residues. The CDR3: CASSKGFSGTGELFF. In DNA form, the CDR3 reads TGTGCCAGCAGCAAAGGGTTCTCGGGTACCGGGGAGCTGTTTTTT.

This clone was observed a single time. The chain is built from TRBV14 and TRBJ2-1; no definite D call. This CDR3 contains 14 residues. V dropped 1 base and J dropped 4 bases, with 8 bases sitting between them. The germline V gene has CDR1 SGHDN and CDR2 FVKESK. CDR3 residues: CASSQASKYNEQFF. In nucleotides, the CDR3 is TGTGCCAGCAGCCAAGCTTCTAAATACAATGAGCAGTTCTTC. Looking up the rest from reference TRBV14 and TRBJ2-1 gives the full variable domain: EAGVTQFPSHSVIEKGQTVTLRCDPISGHDNLYWYRRVMGKEIKFLLHFVKESKQDESGMPNNRFLAERTGGTYSTLKVQPAELEDSGVYFCASSQASKYNEQFFGPGTRLTVL.

The rearrangement joins TRBV24-1 to TRBJ2-5; unclear D gene. The CDR3 has 14 residues. Germline CDR1 is KGHDR and CDR2 is SFDVKD. Deletions cut 4 bases from V and 5 bases from J, with 13 bases between. CDR3 in amino acids: CATSDPWQAETQYF. The CDR3 nucleotides are TGTGCCACCAGTGACCCCTGGCAGGCGGAGACCCAGTACTTC.

V usage is TRBV18 and J usage is TRBJ2-1; 8 bases line up with TRBD2. V shed 3 bases and J 8 bases; nucleotides not matched to a gene: 12. From germline, CDR1 is KGHSH and CDR2 LQKENI. The CDR3 loop spans 16 amino acids. CDR3 nucleotides: TGTGCCAGCTCACCCTCTCTGGAGCGGGAGAACTATGAGCAGTTCTTC. It encodes CASSPSLERENYEQFF.

Written as DNA, the CDR3 is TGCGCCAGCAGCCCCTATCCGGACAACTCTGGGGCCAACGTCCTGACTTTC. Translated, it gives CASSPYPDNSGANVLTF. V is TRBV4-1 and J is TRBJ2-6, with a possible D match to TRBD1 (5 bases). Germline lookup yields CDR1 MGHRA and CDR2 YSYEKL. The CDR3 consists of 17 residues. Between the trimmed V and J ends, which lost 4 bases and 0 bases, there was a span of 13 bases.

The chain combines TRBV9 with TRBJ1-4; 9 bases are a match to TRBD1. The CDR3 is 14 amino acids. Germline V gene sequence: CDR1 SGDLS, CDR2 YYNGEE. J gave up 5 bases and V 4 bases, and 3 bases lay outside the gene matches. The CDR3 coding sequence is TGTGCCAGCAGCAGGACAGGGGTAAATGAAAAACTGTTTTTT. Amino acid sequence: CASSRTGVNEKLFF.

The chain links TRBV5-1 to TRBJ2-3; no firm D call. The V gene's germline CDR1 is SGHRS and CDR2 YFSETQ. Trimming cost V 4 bases and J 0 bases, with 9 bases left between them. CDR3 length: 14 residues. The CDR3 sequence: CASSPLESTDTQYF. CDR3 coding DNA: TGCGCCAGCAGCCCACTTGAAAGCACAGATACGCAGTATTTT.

The CDR3 spells CASSPRTVLVVGTQYF. The CDR3 DNA reads TGTGCCAGCAGCCCCCGGACAGTCCTAGTTGTAGGGACCCAGTACTTC. This sequence joins TRBV5-8 and TRBJ2-5; tentatively, D is TRBD1 (6 bases). CDR1 and CDR2 from the germline V gene are SGHTS and YDEGEE. Trimming removed 4 bases at V and 7 bases at J, with 23 bases between. The CDR3 extends over 16 amino acids.